The next 6 T cell receptor beta chains were all read from a single sample in a study of shared clonotypes between healthy human individuals. Terminally differentiated effector memory CD45RA+ cells were left out of the naive CD8 fraction, which was CD45RO-negative and positively selected for CCR7. Sequencing was performed with immunoSEQ multiplex PCR; in TCRdb, only in-frame clones are kept and a portion is missing. The table shows some 2.1 million clones, with about 94% occurring only once. Sequenced material: naive CD8+ T cells from PBMCs. These receptors originate from a man in his late teens or twenties in good health. Some clones in this sample may be carry-over from other donors' samples.

The chain recombines TRBV5-6 with TRBJ2-1, with 9 bases lining up with TRBD2. This CDR3 has 16 amino acids. J lost 7 bases, V lost 1 base, and 9 bases had no gene match. Germline CDR1 SGHDT, CDR2 YYEEEE. CDR3 DNA sequence: TGTGCCAGCAGCTTGCGCGCGGGAGGGCCCTTGAATGAGCAGTTCTTC. The encoded protein is CASSLRAGGPLNEQFF.

This chain joins TRBV2 and TRBJ2-7; D possibly corresponds to TRBD2 (6 bases). V was trimmed by 4 bases and J by 6 bases, leaving 10 bases between them. CDR3 length equals 12 residues. Germline V gives CDR1 SNHLY, CDR2 FYNNEI. The CDR3 DNA follows: TGTGCCAGCAGTGTACCCGGGGGCGAGCAGTACTTC. Translated: CASSVPGGEQYF.

This chain joins TRBV4-2 and TRBJ2-7, with 8 bases identical to TRBD1. Germline lookup yields CDR1 LGHNA and CDR2 YNFKEQ. This CDR3 contains 16 residues. J was trimmed by 2 bases and V by 1 base; bases with no gene match: 7. The CDR3 DNA follows: TGTGCCAGCAGCCAAGCGACGGGACAGGACACCTACGAGCAGTACTTC. Its protein is CASSQATGQDTYEQYF.

The chain employs TRBV28 and TRBJ1-2, with D hard to call. Germline V gene data show CDR1 as MDHEN and CDR2 as SYDVKM. V was cut by 6 bases and J by 2 bases, with 4 bases left in between. The CDR3 is made up of 11 amino acids. CDR3 in amino acids: CASSHNYGYTF. As DNA, the CDR3 is TGTGCCAGCAGCCACAACTATGGCTACACCTTC.

For this clone: Additional DNA sequences in this sample encode the identical CDR3. The chain joins TRBV11-2 to TRBJ2-2; a weak D match, TRBD1 (5 bases). Germline V CDR1 and CDR2: SGHAT, FQNNGV. This CDR3 spans 13 amino acids. V shed 5 bases and J shed 7 bases, with 11 bases lying between them. CDR3 sequence: CASSPRGSGELFF. CDR3 in DNA: TGTGCCAGCAGCCCTAGGGGTAGCGGGGAGCTGTTTTTT. The full variable domain, rest sourced from reference TRBV11-2 and TRBJ2-2, is EAGVAQSPRYKIIEKRQSVAFWCNPISGHATLYWYQQILGQGPKLLIQFQNNGVVDDSQLPKDRFSAERLKGVDSTLKIQPAKLEDSAVYLCASSPRGSGELFFGEGSRLTVL.

The gene calls are TRBV27 and TRBJ1-2; a weak D match, TRBD1 (6 bases). Germline assignment: CDR1 MNHEY and CDR2 SMNVEV (reference sequence). CDR3 length: 15 residues. Trimming left V 4 bases short and J 4 bases short, with 16 bases between. The CDR3, as DNA: TGTGCCAGCAGTTGGGGGGCCGGGACGGCCTATGGCTACACCTTC. Translated: CASSWGAGTAYGYTF.